Shown below are 30 T cell receptor beta chains from a single sample sequenced in a study of cytomegalovirus exposure and HLA in healthy donors (dated by TCRdb to about 2017). Libraries were made using the immunoSEQ multiplex PCR assay. For the multiplex PCR, a mixture combining 60 forward primers for TCR Vbeta segments and 13 reverse primers for TCR Jbeta segments was used. What TCRdb holds here is the immuneACCESS table cut down to in-frame rearrangements. Part of the clones is not present; checked against another copy, under half of the missing clones reflect an unresolved V gene, and the others are unexplained. The sample has about 160,000 clones on record, roughly 80% of them singletons. 7.5% to 9.5% of the sample goes to the ten largest clones. The material sequenced was PBMCs. These receptors were collected from a male donor in good health and CMV-seropositive.

This sequence joins TRBV7-9 and TRBJ2-1; 9 nucleotides match TRBD2. Germline CDR1 reads SEHNR; CDR2 reads FQNEAQ (reference sequence). Losses at the gene ends were 6 bases for V and 8 bases for J; bases not matched to a gene: 8. This CDR3 contains 14 residues. CDR3 coding DNA: TGTGCCAGCAGGCGGGTAGCGGGAGTGGATGAGCAGTTCTTC. Translating gives CASRRVAGVDEQFF.

The V gene is TRBV4-3, the J gene TRBJ2-6, with 11 bases fitting TRBD2. Trimming took 3 bases from V and 2 from J; bases not matched to a gene: 3. The germline V gene has CDR1 LGHNA and CDR2 YSLEER. This CDR3 comprises 17 residues. The CDR3 sequence: CASSQGLAAPGANVLTF. As DNA, the CDR3 is TGCGCCAGCAGCCAGGGACTAGCGGCGCCTGGGGCCAACGTCCTGACTTTC.

The chain links TRBV7-9 to TRBJ2-7; D call uncertain. V was pared by 5 bases and J by 5 bases, with 10 bases between. Germline CDR1 reads SEHNR; CDR2 reads FQNEAQ (reference sequence). This CDR3 spans 12 amino acids. The DNA of the CDR3 is TGTGCCAGCAGCCCAACCAGGAACGAGCAGTACTTC. Protein sequence: CASSPTRNEQYF.

This chain joins TRBV10-1 and TRBJ2-3, with 10 bases identical to TRBD2. The V gene end was trimmed by 1 base and the J gene end by 5 bases; junction bases not matched to a gene: 6. Germline V gene lookup returns CDR1 WNHNN and CDR2 SYGVQD (reference sequence). The CDR3 runs to 16 residues. The CDR3 reads CASSEWSSGRLDTQYF. Here the CDR3 DNA reads TGCGCCAGCAGTGAGTGGTCTAGCGGGAGATTAGATACGCAGTATTTT.

This rearrangement joins TRBV13 to TRBJ2-3; TRBD2 aligns across 7 bases. CDR1 and CDR2 (germline): PRHDT, FYEKMQ (reference sequence). This CDR3 comprises 16 residues. J was trimmed by 2 bases and V by 2 bases; bases with no gene match: 7. CDR3 region: CASSLRGGLSTDTQYF. DNA of the CDR3: TGTGCCAGCAGCTTACGCGGGGGTCTATCCACAGATACGCAGTATTTT.

The chain has TRBV2 and TRBJ2-7; tentatively, D is TRBD2 (5 bases). Trimming stripped 5 bases from V and 3 bases from J, with 11 bases between. Germline CDR1 and CDR2: SNHLY and FYNNEI. The CDR3 extends over 13 amino acids. The CDR3 DNA reads TGTGCCAGCAGTCGTGACGGGGACTACGAGCAGTACTTC. It translates to CASSRDGDYEQYF.

J is TRBJ2-2 and V is TRBV27; TRBD2 matches at 9 bases. Germline V gene sequence: CDR1 MNHEY, CDR2 SMNVEV (reference sequence). This CDR3 is 16 amino acids long. V shed 6 bases, J shed 1 base, and the junction held 6 bases outside the gene matches. The CDR3 sequence: CASRIAGALNTGELFF. CDR3 coding DNA: TGTGCCAGCAGGATAGCGGGAGCTCTGAACACCGGGGAGCTGTTTTTT.

V gene TRBV28 combines with J gene TRBJ2-5, with D unresolved. The end of the DNA fits TRBJ2-7 better, so the J call may be wrong. The length of the CDR3 is 10 residues. Per the germline V gene, CDR1 is MDHEN and CDR2 is SYDVKM. This CDR3 is CASSRYEQYF. CDR3 DNA sequence: TGTGCCAGCAGTCGCTACGAGCAGTACTTC.

This clone was detected once. The chain links TRBV5-1 to TRBJ2-7; 12 bases agree with TRBD2. The germline gives CDR1 SGHRS, CDR2 YFSETQ. Trimming at V came to 3 bases and at J to 4 bases, leaving 11 bases not matched to a gene. This CDR3 is built from 17 residues. The CDR3 reads CASSWSPPSGRVYEQYF. CDR3 nucleotides: TGCGCCAGCAGCTGGTCCCCGCCTAGCGGGAGGGTTTACGAGCAGTACTTC.

This sequence joins TRBV9 and TRBJ1-1, with D possibly being TRBD1 (5 bases). Germline V CDR1 and CDR2: SGDLS, YYNGEE. The CDR3 is 16 amino acids. V was cut by 3 bases and J by 4 bases, with 19 bases left in between. CDR3 nucleotide sequence: TGTGCCAGCAGCGCACCTCGCTCAGGGTCGGGCACTGAAGCTTTCTTT. Encoded protein: CASSAPRSGSGTEAFF.

The V and J genes are TRBV7-2 and TRBJ2-7; 7 positions agree with TRBD1. Germline V gene data show CDR1 as SGHTA and CDR2 as FQGNSA. The CDR3 is 15 residues long. V trimming: 4 bases; J trimming: 0 bases; junction bases outside the gene matches: 6. CDR3 in amino acids: CASSSRQGRSYEQYF. The CDR3 nucleotides read TGTGCCAGCAGCTCCAGACAGGGCCGCTCCTACGAGCAGTACTTC.

The rearrangement uses TRBV19 and TRBJ2-1; a weak D match, TRBD1 (7 bases). With 10 bases removed from V and 8 bases from J, the gap between germline ends came to 18 bases. CDR3 length: 13 residues. From germline, CDR1 is LNHDA and CDR2 SQIVND (reference sequence). The CDR3 coding sequence is TGTGCCACTCGCTCAGGGGGGTCGGATGAGCAGTTCTTC. As protein: CATRSGGSDEQFF.

This chain uses TRBV11-2 with TRBJ1-3; D uncertain. The CDR3 runs to 15 residues. Germline V gene sequence: CDR1 SGHAT, CDR2 FQNNGV. Deletions cut 6 bases from V and 3 bases from J, with 15 bases between. CDR3 region: CASRIQAFNGNTIYF. DNA of the CDR3: TGTGCCAGCAGGATCCAGGCGTTTAATGGAAACACCATATATTTT.

The chain recombines TRBV14 with TRBJ2-3, with TRBD2 identical over 9 bases. CDR3 length: 15 residues. V gave up 3 bases and J gave up 2 bases; unmatched junction bases: 3. The germline gives CDR1 SGHDN, CDR2 FVKESK. In nucleotides, the CDR3 is TGTGCCAGCAGCCACAGACTAGCGGTCACAGATACGCAGTATTTT. Its translation: CASSHRLAVTDTQYF.

The V and J genes are TRBV19 and TRBJ2-7; 8 bases are a match to TRBD1. J gave up 5 bases and V 2 bases, and 11 bases lay outside the gene matches. Germline V gene sequence: CDR1 LNHDA, CDR2 SQIVND (reference sequence). CDR3 length: 16 amino acids. CDR3 in amino acids: CASSILVAGGGDEQYF. CDR3 DNA sequence: TGTGCCAGTAGTATATTGGTCGCAGGGGGCGGCGACGAGCAGTACTTC.

CDR3 sequence reads: CASSATGSSTGNTIYF. In DNA form, the CDR3 reads TGTGCCAGCAGCGCGACAGGGTCAAGCACTGGAAACACCATATATTTT. This chain connects TRBV9 to TRBJ1-3, with 7 bases fitting TRBD1. CDR3 length: 16 residues. The trim removed 3 bases at V and 2 bases at J, leaving 8 bases unmatched. Germline V lookup: CDR1 SGDLS, CDR2 YYNGEE.

V usage is TRBV7-6 and J usage is TRBJ2-7; TRBD1 agrees at 8 bases. CDR3 length equals 14 residues. V was pared by 4 bases and J by 2 bases, with 4 bases of the junction left unmatched. Germline values: CDR1 SGHVS, CDR2 FNYEAQ. As DNA, the CDR3 is TGTGCCAGCAGCTATGGACAGGGTACCTACGAGCAGTACTTC. It encodes CASSYGQGTYEQYF. The full variable domain, in which reference TRBV7-6 and TRBJ2-7 provide the parts outside the CDR3, is GAGVSQSPRYKVTKRGQDVALRCDPISGHVSLYWYRQALGQGPEFLTYFNYEAQQDKSGLPNDRFSAERPEGSISTLTIQRTEQRDSAMYRCASSYGQGTYEQYFGPGTRLTVT.

The rearrangement joins TRBV7-9 to TRBJ1-5; unclear D gene. CDR1 is SEHNR and CDR2 is FQNEAQ in the germline V gene (reference sequence). V was pared by 4 bases and J by 6 bases, with 7 bases between. The CDR3 contains 12 residues. The CDR3 reads CASSSEGQPQHF. In DNA form, the CDR3 reads TGTGCCAGCAGCTCCGAGGGTCAGCCCCAGCATTTT.

V and J are TRBV19 and TRBJ2-7; 10 bases align to TRBD2. The junction had 13 bases not matched to a gene; V was cut back by 7 bases and J by 7 bases. This CDR3 comprises 15 residues. Germline V lookup: CDR1 LNHDA, CDR2 SQIVND (reference sequence). The CDR3 DNA sequence: TGTGCCAGTACCGGGTCCGCTAGCGGGGGTCAAGAGCAGTACTTC. Residues: CASTGSASGGQEQYF.

The chain employs TRBV19 and TRBJ1-1; 7 positions match TRBD1. The CDR3 length is 14 residues. Germline V gives CDR1 LNHDA, CDR2 SQIVND (reference sequence). J gave up 4 bases and V 6 bases, and 8 bases lay outside the gene matches. As DNA, the CDR3 is TGTGCCAGTAGGACAGGGAATTCTCGCACTGAAGCTTTCTTT. As protein: CASRTGNSRTEAFF.

The gene calls are TRBV9 and TRBJ1-1; TRBD1 might be the D (6 bases). The CDR3 runs 14 residues. Trimming removed 4 bases from V and 3 bases from J, with 13 bases in between. Germline CDR1 reads SGDLS; CDR2 reads YYNGEE. CDR3 bases: TGTGCCAGCAGCAAGACCGACAGGTACACTGAAGCTTTCTTT. Translation: CASSKTDRYTEAFF.

This sequence joins TRBV29-1 and TRBJ1-4, with no clear D. The CDR3 length is 17 residues. V dropped 1 base and J dropped 6 bases, with 21 bases sitting between them. Germline V gene lookup returns CDR1 SQVTM and CDR2 ANQGSEA. CDR3 bases: TGCAGCGTTGAAGCCCCCAGGACTATTATCTGGGATGAAAAACTGTTTTTT. It yields the protein CSVEAPRTIIWDEKLFF. The variable domain in full, completed from reference TRBV29-1 and TRBJ1-4, reads SAVISQKPSRDICQRGTSLTIQCQVDSQVTMMFWYRQQPGQSLTLIATANQGSEATYESGFVIDKFPISRPNLTFSTLTVSNMSPEDSSIYLCSVEAPRTIIWDEKLFFGSGTQLSVL.

The chain is built from TRBV2 and TRBJ1-4; D is possibly TRBD1 (5 bases). The germline V and J ends were trimmed by 0 bases and 2 bases, with 16 bases remaining between them. The CDR3 length is 18 residues. Germline CDR1 is SNHLY and CDR2 is FYNNEI. The CDR3 DNA reads TGTGCCAGCAGTGAAGCGGGGCCCCTCCGGGCCACTAATGAAAAACTGTTTTTT. It specifies CASSEAGPLRATNEKLFF.

This chain joins TRBV30 and TRBJ2-7; 7 bases fit TRBD2. The length of the CDR3 is 14 residues. Germline V CDR1 and CDR2: GTSNPN, SVGIG (reference sequence). Losses at the gene ends were 4 bases for V and 0 bases for J; bases not matched to a gene: 6. The CDR3 spells CAWIRGGSSYEQYF. The CDR3 DNA reads as TGTGCCTGGATCCGAGGCGGGAGCTCCTACGAGCAGTACTTC. The full variable domain, completed using reference TRBV30 and TRBJ2-7, is SQTIHQWPATLVQPVGSPLSLECTVEGTSNPNLYWYRQAAGRGLQLLFYSVGIGQISSEVPQNLSASRPQDRQFILSSKKLLLSDSGFYLCAWIRGGSSYEQYFGPGTRLTVT.

This clone was counted a single time. A junction end diverges from the germline sequence, so it may reflect a read error. V and J are TRBV5-5 and TRBJ2-6, with a weak D call TRBD1 (5 bases). The germline gives CDR1 SGHKS, CDR2 YYEKEE (reference sequence). The length of the CDR3 is 18 residues. The CDR3 DNA reads as TGTGCCAGCAGCCCGGCTGGTGAGTTGGGCTCTGGGGCCAACGGCCTGACTTTC. Translated, it gives CASSPAGELGSGANGLTF. Filled out from reference TRBV5-5 and TRBJ2-6, the complete variable domain reads DAGVTQSPTHLIKTRGQQVTLRCSPISGHKSVSWYQQVLGQGPQFIFQYYEKEERGRGNFPDRFSARQFPNYSSELNVNALLLGDSALYLCASSPAGELGSGANGLTFGAGSRLTVL.

The genes are TRBV6-6 and TRBJ2-7; D might be TRBD1 (5 bases). Germline V gives CDR1 MNHNY, CDR2 SVGAGI (reference sequence). CDR3 length: 14 residues. Trimming shortened V by 0 bases and J by 3 bases, and 9 bases separated the two germline ends. CDR3 region: CASSYSGRVYEQYF. The DNA for the CDR3 is TGTGCCAGCAGTTACTCGGGGCGAGTCTACGAGCAGTACTTC.

The chain recombines TRBV5-1 with TRBJ1-1; tentatively, D is TRBD1 (5 bases). With 0 bases removed from V and 6 bases from J, the gap between germline ends came to 12 bases. This CDR3 has 14 residues. Germline V lookup: CDR1 SGHRS, CDR2 YFSETQ. The CDR3 coding sequence is TGCGCCAGCAGCTTGGGGGGGGGTGGCGCTGAAGCTTTCTTT. This gives the protein CASSLGGGGAEAFF.

This clone was observed a handful of times. V usage is TRBV6-1 and J usage is TRBJ2-1; D perhaps matches TRBD2 (6 bases). The CDR3 is 15 residues long. The ends were cut back, 7 bases at V and 2 bases at J, with 15 bases in the middle. Germline V lookup: CDR1 MNHNS, CDR2 SASEGT. This CDR3 is CASTSLAGTYNEQFF. CDR3 bases: TGTGCCAGCACCTCCCTGGCGGGGACCTACAATGAGCAGTTCTTC.

V is TRBV19 and J is TRBJ1-1, with unresolved D. CDR3 length equals 13 residues. Germline V gives CDR1 LNHDA, CDR2 SQIVND (reference sequence). V lost 8 bases, J lost 7 bases, and 17 bases lay in between. CDR3 sequence reads: CASVARRELEAFF. As DNA, the CDR3 is TGTGCCAGTGTCGCCCGCCGGGAGCTTGAAGCTTTCTTT.

J is TRBJ2-2 and V is TRBV19; possible D gene TRBD2, 6 bases. The CDR3 runs 15 residues. V lost 3 bases to trimming and J lost 0 bases, with 8 bases between them. CDR1 and CDR2 from the germline V gene are LNHDA and SQIVND (reference sequence). For the CDR3, the DNA is TGTGCCAGTAGTATCGGGACTGCGAACACCGGGGAGCTGTTTTTT. Translating it yields CASSIGTANTGELFF.